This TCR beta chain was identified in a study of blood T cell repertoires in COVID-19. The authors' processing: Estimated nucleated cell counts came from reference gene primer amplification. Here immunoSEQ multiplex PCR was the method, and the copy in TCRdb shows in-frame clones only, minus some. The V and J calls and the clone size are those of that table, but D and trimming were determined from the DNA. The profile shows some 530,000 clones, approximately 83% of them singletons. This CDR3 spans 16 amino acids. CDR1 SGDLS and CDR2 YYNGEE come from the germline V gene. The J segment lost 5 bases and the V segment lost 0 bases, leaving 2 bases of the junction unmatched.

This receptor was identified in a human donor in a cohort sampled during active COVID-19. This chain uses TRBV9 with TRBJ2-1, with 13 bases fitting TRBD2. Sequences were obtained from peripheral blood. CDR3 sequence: CASSVVGLAGHNEQFF. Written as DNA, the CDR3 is TGTGCCAGCAGCGTAGTGGGACTAGCGGGGCACAATGAGCAGTTCTTC.